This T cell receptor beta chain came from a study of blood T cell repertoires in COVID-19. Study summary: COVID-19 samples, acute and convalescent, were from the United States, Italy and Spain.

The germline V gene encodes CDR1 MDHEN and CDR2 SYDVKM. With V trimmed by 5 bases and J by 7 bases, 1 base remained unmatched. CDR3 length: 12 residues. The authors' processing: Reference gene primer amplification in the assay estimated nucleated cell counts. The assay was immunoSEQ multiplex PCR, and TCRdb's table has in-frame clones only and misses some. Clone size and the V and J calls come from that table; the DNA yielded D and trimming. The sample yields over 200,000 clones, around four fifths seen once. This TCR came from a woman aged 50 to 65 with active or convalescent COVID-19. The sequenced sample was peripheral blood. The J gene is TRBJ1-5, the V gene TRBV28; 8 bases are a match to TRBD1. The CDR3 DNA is TGTGCCAGCAGTCACAGGGGGCAGCCCCAGCATTTT. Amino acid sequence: CASSHRGQPQHF.